The clone carrying this T cell receptor (beta chain) was recorded once. The sample is drawn from a study of T-cell memory formation after mild COVID-19. After removal of 1 base from V and 14 bases from J, the junction contained 2 bases not matched to a gene. CDR3 size: 12 residues. Germline V gives CDR1 SGHTA, CDR2 FQGNSA. TCRdb re-derived calls from the 5' RACE reads in MiXCR, one entry per CDR3 protein. Of under 550,000 distinct CDR3 sequences listed, roughly 18% are singletons. The rearrangement links TRBV7-2 to TRBJ2-1; 10 nucleotides match TRBD2. This receptor was taken from an adult woman who had mild COVID-19 (a few samples of this study predate the infection). Cell type and time point are not known. Sequenced: PBMCs or a T cell subset sorted from them (not recorded which). The CDR3 bases are TGTGCCAGCAGCTTAGGGCTAGCGGGAGAGTTCTTC. It translates to CASSLGLAGEFF.